The sequence of this TCR beta chain was determined in a study of CD8 T cells in Susac syndrome. RNA amounts of roughly 0.45 to 1 ug underwent reverse transcription with random hexamers. TCRdb processed the immunoSEQ multiplex PCR reads anew with MiXCR; each CDR3 protein has one entry. The sample has some 260,000 distinct CDR3 sequences, roughly 85% seen once. Through negative isolation, CD4+ and CD8+ T cells were obtained, while TEMRA cells were enriched using FACS. V was clipped by 6 bases and J by 7 bases; unmatched bases: 10. The germline CDR1 and CDR2 sequences are SNHLY and FYNNEI. This CDR3 spans 16 amino acids.

The chain recombines TRBV2 with TRBJ2-1, with 12 bases identical to TRBD1. What was sequenced was CD8+ T cells from PBMCs. The origin of this receptor is a human donor with multiple sclerosis. This CDR3 is CASSTIRDRGQNEQFF. In nucleotides, the CDR3 is TGTGCCAGCAGCACCATCCGGGACAGGGGGCAAAATGAGCAGTTCTTC.